The sequence of this T cell receptor (beta chain) was determined in a study of shared clonotypes between healthy human individuals. None of the donors, who were healthy HIV-negative adults, had recently had acute infections or vaccinations. Into CD45RA+ naive and CD45RA-negative memory subsets, the CD4+ cells were split. For this clone: Its antigen remains unknown.

Whole-study findings and limits: Non-shared clonotypes were found to have lower generation probabilities than the clonotypes that were shared by all four of the sorted-subset donors. Generally, estimated richness proved larger in naive subsets than it did in memory subsets.

CDR1 and CDR2 (germline): WSHSY, SAAADI. This CDR3 contains 14 residues. V shed 3 bases and J 2 bases; nucleotides not matched to a gene: 4. Libraries were prepared by immunoSEQ multiplex PCR; TCRdb keeps only in-frame clonotypes and omits some of them. The data contain approximately 2.1 million clones, 85% to 95% of them singletons. This sequence originates from a man aged 18 to 30 in good health. Some clones in this sample may be carry-over from other donors' samples. This rearrangement joins TRBV10-2 to TRBJ2-7, with 7 bases fitting TRBD1. Sequenced input: naive CD4+ T cells from PBMCs. Subset specified: CD45RA+ positively selected. This CDR3 is CASSDPDRTYEQYF. The DNA for the CDR3 is TGCGCCAGCAGTGACCCGGACAGGACCTACGAGCAGTACTTC.